A single sample is the source of the 11 T cell receptor beta chains below, sequenced in a study of T cells in Graves' hyperthyroidism and ophthalmopathy. The investigators amplified TCR beta CDR3 regions from RNA transcripts. The HTBI set primed first-round TCR CDR3 RT-PCR. TCRdb reprocessed the multiplex PCR reads via MiXCR and lists one record per CDR3 protein. The data hold roughly 800,000 distinct CDR3 sequences, with more than 30% observed a single time. Source material: blood. All receptors come from a man aged 18 to 30 with Graves' hyperthyroidism.

As regards this clonotype: A read error may produce the germline difference seen at one junction end. The chain carries TRBV7-2 and TRBJ1-3; no firm D call. Germline V gives CDR1 SGHTA, CDR2 FQGNSA. This CDR3 has 15 amino acids. The DNA of the CDR3 is TGTGCCAGCAGTTTAGGCTGGACGACTGGAAACACCATATATTTT. Translating it yields CASSLGWTTGNTIYF.

Worth noting for this clonotype: A read error may explain this, as a much larger clone is one base away. The chain carries TRBV7-6 and TRBJ1-1; D perhaps matches TRBD1 (5 bases). The CDR3 consists of 12 residues. Trimming took off 8 bases at V and 3 bases at J, with 10 bases between the two ends. The germline V gene has CDR1 SGHVS and CDR2 FNYEAQ. The CDR3 is CASQGLDTEAFF. CDR3 DNA: TGTGCCAGCCAGGGTCTGGACACTGAAGCTTTCTTT.

This clonotype showed up many times. The chain carries TRBV25-1 and TRBJ2-5; 7 bases fit TRBD2. The length of the CDR3 is 15 residues. CDR1 and CDR2 (germline): MGHDK, SYGVNS. Trimming took 3 bases from V and 4 from J; bases not matched to a gene: 8. CDR3 DNA sequence: TGTGCCAGCAGTGATATCCAGCGGGGACGAGAGACCCAGTACTTC. Amino acids: CASSDIQRGRETQYF.

This clonotype was detected many times. V usage is TRBV7-9 and J usage is TRBJ1-6; 12 bases match TRBD1. Unmatched junction bases numbered 5, after V lost 3 bases and J lost 11 bases. The length of the CDR3 is 15 residues. Germline loops: CDR1 SEHNR, CDR2 FQNEAQ (reference sequence). CDR3 nucleotide sequence: TGTGCCAGCAGCTTTGGGACAGGGGGCCGGGCACCCCTCCACTTT. The encoded protein is CASSFGTGGRAPLHF.

This clonotype was counted ten times or more. The chain carries TRBV2 and TRBJ1-5; D perhaps matches TRBD1 (6 bases). The CDR3 sequence is 14 residues long. Per germline, CDR1 SNHLY and CDR2 FYNNEI. Between the trimmed V and J ends, which lost 7 bases and 5 bases, there was a span of 15 bases. The CDR3 DNA reads TGTGCCAGCAATATACAGGGTATACATCAGCCCCAGCATTTT. Its translation is CASNIQGIHQPQHF. Full variable domain (outside the CDR3, taken from reference TRBV2 and TRBJ1-5): EPEVTQTPSHQVTQMGQEVILRCVPISNHLYFYWYRQILGQKVEFLVSFYNNEISEKSEIFDDQFSVERPDGSNFTLKIRSTKLEDSAMYFCASNIQGIHQPQHFGDGTRLSIL.

The rearrangement joins TRBV20-1 to TRBJ1-2, with TRBD1 identical over 12 bases. CDR1 is DFQATT, CDR2 SNEGSKA, per germline (reference sequence). The CDR3 contains 17 residues. The trim removed 5 bases at V and 2 bases at J, leaving 12 bases unmatched. Written as DNA, the CDR3 is TGCAGTGCTGCCCGGGACAGGGGGCTTTTCCCAAACTATGGCTACACCTTC. The encoded protein is CSAARDRGLFPNYGYTF.

This clonotype came up a few times. V and J are TRBV11-2 and TRBJ1-2; D is perhaps TRBD1 (5 bases). CDR1 is SGHAT, CDR2 FQNNGV, per germline. Deletions cut 4 bases from V and 0 bases from J, with 12 bases between. The CDR3 consists of 15 residues. The CDR3 region has the DNA TGTGCCAGCAGCTCCGACAGACCTTCTAACTATGGCTACACCTTC. This codes for CASSSDRPSNYGYTF.

As regards this clonotype: No conserved phenylalanine or tryptophan is present at the end of the CDR3, so a read error is the likely explanation. Because the CDR3's place on the DNA is in doubt, the DNA is left out and the CDR3 is given as listed by TCRdb. The V gene is TRBV7-2, the J gene TRBJ1-3; the table calls TRBD1, which could not be checked here. The V gene's germline CDR1 is SGHTA and CDR2 FQGNSA. Inclusive of both ends, the CDR3 amounts to 9 amino acids. CDR3 residues: CASSRRQGA.

The chain has TRBV6-1 and TRBJ1-4; D remains unclear. The ends were cut back, 8 bases at V and 0 bases at J, with 16 bases in the middle. The CDR3 length is 16 residues. Germline loops: CDR1 MNHNS, CDR2 SASEGT. This chain's CDR3 is CASSDAGSPTNEKLFF. The DNA for the CDR3 is TGTGCCAGCTCCGACGCAGGTTCCCCAACTAATGAAAAACTGTTTTTT.

The table lists this clonotype with many counts. The chain recombines TRBV29-1 with TRBJ2-5, with 13 bases that match TRBD2. CDR1 is SQVTM and CDR2 is ANQGSEA in the germline V gene. The CDR3 length is 16 residues. Germline trimming cut 6 bases from V and 3 bases from J; bases unmatched to any gene: 10. The DNA for the CDR3 is TGCAGCGTGCCCGTCCTCACTAGCGGGGGGGAAGAGACCCAGTACTTC. It is translated as CSVPVLTSGGEETQYF.

This clonotype occurred many times. This chain uses TRBV10-3 with TRBJ1-1; D uncertain. CDR3 length equals 12 residues. V lost 10 bases and J lost 0, with 9 bases in between. Germline CDR1 reads ENHRY; CDR2 reads SYGVKD. CDR3 residues: CATGGVNTEAFF. The CDR3 DNA sequence: TGTGCCACGGGCGGGGTGAACACTGAAGCTTTCTTT.